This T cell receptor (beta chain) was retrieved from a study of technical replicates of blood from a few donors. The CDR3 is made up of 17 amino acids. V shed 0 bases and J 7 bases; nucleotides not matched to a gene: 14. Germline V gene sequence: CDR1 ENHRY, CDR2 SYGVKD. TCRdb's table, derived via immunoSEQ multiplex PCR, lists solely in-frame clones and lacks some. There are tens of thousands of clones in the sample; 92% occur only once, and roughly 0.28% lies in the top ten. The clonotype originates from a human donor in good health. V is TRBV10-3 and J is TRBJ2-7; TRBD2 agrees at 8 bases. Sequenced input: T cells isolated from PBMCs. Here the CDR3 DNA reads TGTGCCATCAGTGAGTCGCAGGTACTAGCGGATCAACTAGAGCAGTACTTC. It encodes CAISESQVLADQLEQYF.